This TCR beta chain stems from a study of a mutant IDH1 vaccine in newly diagnosed glioma. Study results and caveats: Vaccine-induced immune responses occurred in approximately 93% of patients.

Regarding this clone: Its specificity is not known.

The data were produced by immunoSEQ multiplex PCR, yet TCRdb's version contains in-frame clones alone and is incomplete. The sample carries around 38,000 clones, about four fifths recorded once. Time point given: week 5, during vaccination. Doses of 300 ug of mutant IDH1 20-mer peptide were given with topical imiquimod. Patients carried new grade 3 or 4 IDH1-mutant astrocytomas lacking nuclear ATRX. Germline V gene data show CDR1 as SGHRS and CDR2 as YFSETQ. V was trimmed by 0 bases and J by 0 bases, leaving 7 bases between them. This CDR3 is 15 amino acids long. The clonotype was recovered from a man aged 30-40 years with glioma. V usage is TRBV5-1 and J usage is TRBJ1-3; a weak D match, TRBD1 (5 bases). The sequencing used PBMCs, collected from a glioma patient whose treatment included an IDH1 peptide vaccine. Here the CDR3 reads CASSLEQDSGNTIYF. CDR3 coding DNA: TGCGCCAGCAGCTTGGAACAGGACTCTGGAAACACCATATATTTT.